These 7 T cell receptor beta chains originate from one sample sequenced in a study of shared clonotypes between healthy human individuals. Measured with immunoSEQ multiplex PCR; TCRdb has only the in-frame clones, and not every one. The repertoire consists of 1,500,000 or so clones, with approximately 98.5% occurring once and the leading ten covering roughly 0.36%. Sequenced material: naive CD4+ T cells sorted from blood. As for subset: CD45RA+ positively selected. The receptors originated from a man aged 30-40 years in good health.

In the case of this clone: Additional DNA sequences in this sample encode the identical CDR3. The chain combines TRBV10-1 with TRBJ2-7; TRBD1 matches at 11 bases. Germline V CDR1 and CDR2: WNHNN, SYGVQD (reference sequence). Trimming removed 3 bases from V and 4 bases from J; junction bases left unmatched: 2. The CDR3 totals 14 residues. The CDR3 DNA sequence: TGCGCCAGCAGTGAAGGGACAGGGGGTTACGAGCAGTACTTC. Amino acid sequence: CASSEGTGGYEQYF.

The chain has TRBV7-2 and TRBJ1-2, with D possibly TRBD1 on 6 matching bases. CDR1 is SGHTA and CDR2 is FQGNSA in the germline V gene. Trimming pared 5 bases from V and 4 bases from J, leaving 17 bases between. The CDR3 extends over 15 amino acids. The CDR3 nucleotides read TGTGCCAGCAGCGCCCCAGATCAGGGGATCTATGGCTACACCTTC. It translates to CASSAPDQGIYGYTF.

This clone came up a few times. The chain is built from TRBV27 and TRBJ2-3; D unresolved. CDR1 MNHEY and CDR2 SMNVEV come from the germline V gene (reference sequence). V lost 5 bases, J lost 2 bases, and 5 bases lay in between. The CDR3 is 12 residues long. The CDR3: CASSPNTDTQYF. CDR3 bases: TGTGCCAGCAGTCCTAACACAGATACGCAGTATTTT.

The rearrangement links TRBV4-1 to TRBJ2-7; TRBD2 matches at 13 bases. The CDR3 runs to 17 residues. Germline CDR1 reads MGHRA; CDR2 reads YSYEKL. The V and J ends lost 1 base and 4 bases, in that order; junction bases with no gene match: 7. CDR3 amino acids: CASSQVPPGLAGYEQYF. The CDR3 DNA reads as TGCGCCAGCAGCCAAGTCCCCCCGGGACTAGCGGGGTACGAGCAGTACTTC.

CDR3 DNA sequence: TGTGCCATCAGCGTAGGAGTCAGGTACAATGAGCAGTTCTTC. Its translation: CAISVGVRYNEQFF. V and J are TRBV10-3 and TRBJ2-1; no definite D call. CDR3 length: 14 amino acids. Germline V gives CDR1 ENHRY, CDR2 SYGVKD. V gave up 6 bases and J gave up 4 bases, with 13 bases separating them.

The chain recombines TRBV27 with TRBJ2-7; 7 bases are shared with TRBD2. V trimming: 6 bases; J trimming: 3 bases; junction bases outside the gene matches: 8. The CDR3 has 14 residues. Germline-derived CDR1 and CDR2 are MNHEY and SMNVEV (reference sequence). The CDR3 sequence is CASRRQGLYYEQYF. The CDR3 nucleotides are TGTGCCAGCAGACGTCAGGGACTATACTACGAGCAGTACTTC.

The chain recombines TRBV28 with TRBJ2-1; 9 bases align to TRBD1. This CDR3 region has 14 residues. From germline, CDR1 is MDHEN and CDR2 SYDVKM. J lost 5 bases, V lost 7 bases, and 6 bases had no gene match. The CDR3 region has the DNA TGTGCCAGCATACCCGGGACAGGGAACAATGAGCAGTTCTTC. Translated: CASIPGTGNNEQFF.